The rows below give T cell receptor beta chains drawn from one sample of a study of T cell responses to AZD1222 COVID-19 vaccine. Assay used: immunoSEQ multiplex PCR; TCRdb lists only in-frame clones, some missing. The sample records 170,000 or so clones, roughly 90% being singletons. The sequences come from peripheral blood, collected on day 0 of AZD1222 vaccination. The receptors were sampled from an adult in good health. CDR3s include the opening cysteine and the closing phenylalanine or tryptophan. The order of the fields is D gene, J gene, V gene, clone size, CDR3 protein, CDR3 DNA. The D gene is left open where the match is weak. Rows may omit the clone size; those that give it use once, few, many or a size class.

>.|TRBJ2-7|TRBV28|.
CASSQRARTINEQYF
TGTGCCAGCAGCCAACGGGCCAGGACGATCAACGAGCAGTACTTC
>.|TRBJ2-3|TRBV7-9|medium-sized
CASSGTPGLSTDTQYF
TGTGCCAGCAGCGGAACCCCAGGACTAAGCACAGATACGCAGTATTTT
>.|TRBJ2-7|TRBV7-8|once
CASSLELPYEQYF
TGTGCCAGCAGCTTAGAGTTGCCCTACGAGCAGTACTTC
>TRBD2|TRBJ2-3|TRBV19|.
CASRPGGGSGSTDTQYF
TGTGCCAGTAGGCCCGGTGGGGGTAGCGGGAGCACAGATACGCAGTATTTT
>.|TRBJ2-1|TRBV19|.
CASTPRSGNKIRDEQFF
TGTGCCAGTACACCCCGCTCCGGGAATAAGATTAGGGATGAGCAGTTCTTC
>.|TRBJ2-7|TRBV29-1|once
CSVEVRGSPSYEQYF
TGCAGCGTTGAAGTGAGGGGATCCCCCTCCTACGAGCAGTACTTC
>.|TRBJ2-2|TRBV2|.
CASRGGGLNTGELFF
TGTGCCAGCAGGGGAGGGGGACTTAACACCGGGGAGCTGTTTTTT
>.|TRBJ1-1|TRBV19|.
CASSSPPGKPGLGEAFF
TGTGCCAGTAGTTCTCCCCCCGGGAAACCAGGTCTGGGTGAAGCTTTCTTT
>.|TRBJ2-1|TRBV24-1|.
CATSGSGSSNEQFF
TGTGCCACCAGTGGGTCGGGGAGTAGCAATGAGCAGTTCTTC
>.|TRBJ2-1|TRBV19|.
CASSSYLQRYNEQFF
TGTGCCAGTAGTTCATATCTCCAACGGTACAATGAGCAGTTCTTC
>.|TRBJ2-2|TRBV2|.
CASSDGDITGELFF
TGTGCCAGCAGTGATGGGGACATCACCGGGGAGCTGTTTTTT
>TRBD1|TRBJ1-2|TRBV5-1|.
CASSLQGNGYTF
TGCGCCAGCAGCTTACAGGGGAATGGCTACACCTTC
>TRBD2|TRBJ2-5|TRBV6-5|.
CASSLSGRALRQYF
TGTGCCAGCAGCCTTAGCGGGAGGGCCTTACGACAGTACTTC
>TRBD1|TRBJ2-7|TRBV28|.
CASRSSGTGMDEQYF
TGTGCCAGCAGGAGCTCCGGGACAGGGATGGACGAGCAGTACTTC
>TRBD1|TRBJ2-2|TRBV13|.
CASSPRGQGPNTGELFF
TGTGCCAGCAGCCCCAGAGGACAGGGGCCAAACACCGGGGAGCTGTTTTTT
>.|TRBJ2-3|TRBV27|.
CASRSWTTTDTQYF
TGTGCCAGCAGAAGCTGGACTACCACAGATACGCAGTATTTT
>TRBD1|TRBJ1-2|TRBV7-2|.
CASSYARGTDGYTF
TGTGCCAGCAGCTACGCCAGGGGGACAGATGGCTACACCTTC
>.|TRBJ2-2|TRBV28|.
CASSWEFPTGELFF
TGTGCCAGCAGTTGGGAGTTTCCCACCGGGGAGCTGTTTTTT
>.|TRBJ2-5|TRBV3-1/TRBV3-2|.
CASSQAETQYF
TGTGCCAGCAGCCAAGCAGAGACCCAGTACTTC
>.|TRBJ1-1|TRBV4-1|.
CASSLRRGNTEAFF
TGCGCCAGCAGTCTACGGCGGGGGAACACTGAAGCTTTCTTT
>.|TRBJ1-1|TRBV9|.
CASSPGTANTEAFF
TGTGCCAGCAGCCCCGGGACGGCGAACACTGAAGCTTTCTTT
>.|TRBJ1-1|TRBV5-1|.
CASSSRPNRVLNEAFF
TGCGCCAGCAGCTCTCGCCCCAATAGAGTGCTGAATGAAGCTTTCTTT
>TRBD2|TRBJ2-1|TRBV10-1|.
CASSETGLAGGGAYNEQFF
TGCGCCAGCAGTGAAACCGGACTAGCGGGAGGGGGGGCCTACAATGAGCAGTTCTTC
>.|TRBJ1-1|TRBV11-2|.
CASSLARVSMNTEAFF
TGTGCCAGCAGCTTAGCCAGGGTTAGTATGAACACTGAAGCTTTCTTT
>TRBD1|TRBJ1-1|TRBV28|.
CASSLFTAGGTGEAFF
TGTGCCAGCAGTTTATTTACGGCAGGGGGGACCGGTGAAGCTTTCTTT
>.|TRBJ1-2|TRBV5-6|.
CASSLGQNYGYTF
TGTGCCAGCAGCTTAGGACAGAACTATGGCTACACCTTC
>TRBD1|TRBJ1-5|TRBV6-6|.
CASQLGQGGQPQHF
TGTGCCAGCCAATTAGGACAGGGTGGACAGCCCCAGCATTTT
>TRBD2|TRBJ2-1|TRBV14|once
CASSQDRLLAGNNEQFF
TGTGCCAGCAGCCAAGATCGTCTACTAGCGGGGAACAATGAGCAGTTCTTC
>.|TRBJ1-1|TRBV7-3|.
CASREGNTEAFF
TGTGCCAGCAGGGAGGGAAACACTGAAGCTTTCTTT
>.|TRBJ2-1|TRBV19|.
CASSIRDPPGEQFF
TGTGCCAGTAGTATTAGGGACCCTCCAGGGGAGCAGTTCTTC
>TRBD2|TRBJ2-1|TRBV19|once
CASSTRSGISYNEQFF
TGTGCCAGTAGTACTCGGAGCGGGATCTCCTACAATGAGCAGTTCTTC
>.|TRBJ2-1|TRBV9|.
CASSVMREHNEQFF
TGTGCCAGCAGCGTAATGCGGGAACACAATGAGCAGTTCTTC
>.|TRBJ2-7|TRBV5-1|.
CASTPGPQAGYYEQYF
TGCGCCAGCACCCCGGGGCCCCAGGCGGGCTACTACGAGCAGTACTTC
>.|TRBJ2-3|TRBV19|.
CASSIGTRQGTQYF
TGTGCCAGTAGTATCGGGACGCGACAAGGTACGCAGTATTTT
>.|TRBJ1-2|TRBV23-1|.
CASSQSRAQHFYGYTF
TGCGCCAGCAGTCAATCGAGGGCACAGCACTTCTATGGCTACACCTTC
>.|TRBJ1-3|TRBV3-1/TRBV3-2|.
CASSQDPGVFSGNTIYF
TGTGCCAGCAGCCAAGATCCGGGAGTGTTCTCTGGAAACACCATATATTTT